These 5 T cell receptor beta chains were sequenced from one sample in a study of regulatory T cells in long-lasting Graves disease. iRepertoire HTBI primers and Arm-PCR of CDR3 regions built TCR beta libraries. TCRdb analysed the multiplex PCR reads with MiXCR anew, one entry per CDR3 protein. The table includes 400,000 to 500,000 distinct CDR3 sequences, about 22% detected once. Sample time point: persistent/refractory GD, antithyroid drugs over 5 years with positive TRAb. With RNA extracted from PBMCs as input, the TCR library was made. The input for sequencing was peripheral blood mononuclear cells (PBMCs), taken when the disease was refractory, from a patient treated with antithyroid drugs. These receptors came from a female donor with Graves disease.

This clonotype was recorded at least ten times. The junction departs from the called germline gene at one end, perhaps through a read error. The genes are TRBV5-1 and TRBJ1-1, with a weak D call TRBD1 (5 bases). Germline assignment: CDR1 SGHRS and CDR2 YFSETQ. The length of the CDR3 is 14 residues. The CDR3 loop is CASSLSGGNTEAFF. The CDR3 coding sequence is TGTGCCAGCAGTTTATCCGGGGGGAACACTGAAGCTTTCTTT. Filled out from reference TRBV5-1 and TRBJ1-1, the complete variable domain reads KAGVTQTPRYLIKTRGQQVTLSCSPISGHRSVSWYQQTPGQGLQFLFEYFSETQRNKGNFPGRFSGRQFSNSRSEMNVSTLELGDSALYLCASSLSGGNTEAFFGQGTRLTVV.

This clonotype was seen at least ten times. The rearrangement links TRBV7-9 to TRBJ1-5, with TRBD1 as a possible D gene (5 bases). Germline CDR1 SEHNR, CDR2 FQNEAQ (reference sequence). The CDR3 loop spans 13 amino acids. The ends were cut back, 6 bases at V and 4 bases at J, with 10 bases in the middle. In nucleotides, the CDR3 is TGTGCCAGCAGTAGGGACTGGAATCAGCCCCAGCATTTT. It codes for CASSRDWNQPQHF.

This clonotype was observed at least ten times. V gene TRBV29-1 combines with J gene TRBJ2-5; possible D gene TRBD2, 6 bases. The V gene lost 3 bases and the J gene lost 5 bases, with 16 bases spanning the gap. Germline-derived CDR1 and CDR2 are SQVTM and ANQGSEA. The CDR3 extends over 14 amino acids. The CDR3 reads CSVDVRGGQETQYF. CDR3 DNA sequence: TGCAGCGTTGACGTTAGGGGAGGTCAGGAGACCCAGTACTTC.

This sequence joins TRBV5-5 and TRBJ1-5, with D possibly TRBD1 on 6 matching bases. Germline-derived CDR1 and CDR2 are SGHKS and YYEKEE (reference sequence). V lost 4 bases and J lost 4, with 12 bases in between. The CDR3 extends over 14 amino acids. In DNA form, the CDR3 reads TGTGCCAGCAGCACGGACAGCTGGAATCAGCCCCAGCATTTT. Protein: CASSTDSWNQPQHF.

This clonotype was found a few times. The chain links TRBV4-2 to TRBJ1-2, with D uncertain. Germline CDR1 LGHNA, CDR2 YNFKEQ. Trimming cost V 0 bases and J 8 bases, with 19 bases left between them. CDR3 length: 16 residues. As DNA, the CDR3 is TGTGCCAGCAGCCAAGATGAGCAGAGAGGGCTTGGAGGCTACACCTTC. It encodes CASSQDEQRGLGGYTF.